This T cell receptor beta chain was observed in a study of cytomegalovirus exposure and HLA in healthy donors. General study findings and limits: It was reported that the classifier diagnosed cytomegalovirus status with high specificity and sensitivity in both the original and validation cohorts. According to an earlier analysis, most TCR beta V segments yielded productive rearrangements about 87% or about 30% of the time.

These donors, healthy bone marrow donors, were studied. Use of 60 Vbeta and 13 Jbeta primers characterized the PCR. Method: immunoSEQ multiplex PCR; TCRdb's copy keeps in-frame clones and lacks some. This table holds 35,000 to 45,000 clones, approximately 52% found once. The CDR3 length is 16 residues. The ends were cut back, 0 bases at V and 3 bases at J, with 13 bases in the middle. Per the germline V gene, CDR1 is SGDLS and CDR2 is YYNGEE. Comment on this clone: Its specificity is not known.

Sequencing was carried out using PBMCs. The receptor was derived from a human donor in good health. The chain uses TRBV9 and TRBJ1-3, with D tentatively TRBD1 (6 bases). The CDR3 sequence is CASSVDPGESGNTIYF. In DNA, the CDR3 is TGTGCCAGCAGCGTAGATCCAGGGGAGAGTGGAAACACCATATATTTT. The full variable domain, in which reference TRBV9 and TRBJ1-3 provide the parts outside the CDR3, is DSGVTQTPKHLITATGQRVTLRCSPRSGDLSVYWYQQSLDQGLQFLIQYYNGEERAKGNILERFSAQQFPDLHSELNLSSLELGDSALYFCASSVDPGESGNTIYFGEGSWLTVV.